This section outlines one TCR beta chain sequence together with its context. The antigen is undetermined. The V end was cut by 1 base, the J end by 1 base, with 8 bases between. The CDR3 loop spans 14 amino acids. Germline V gene sequence: CDR1 DFQATT, CDR2 SNEGSKA (reference sequence). These data originate in a study of human T cells and chemical hapten exposure. Study-level points and caveats: Expanded TCRs produced significantly more large CDR3 similarity clusters than controls did.

Each CDR3 protein is one row after TCRdb ran MiXCR on the RACE reads. The data hold 110,000 to 150,000 distinct CDR3 sequences, with around 11% observed a single time. Regarding time point: patch test 2, 6 weeks after DPC sensitization. Indicated treatment: therapeutic diphenylcyclopropenone sensitization with weekly scalp DPC. The rearrangement links TRBV20-1 to TRBJ1-5; D gene uncertain. This sample comprised whole blood, obtained in connection with sensitization to the hapten diphenylcyclopropenone (DPC). The source is a woman in her forties or fifties with alopecia areata. Some clones in this sample may be carry-over from other donors' samples. The CDR3: CSARGGRSNQPQHF. DNA of the CDR3: TGCAGTGCTAGAGGGGGTAGGAGCAATCAGCCCCAGCATTTT.